This entry is about one TCR beta chain. The antigen remains undetermined. The PCR contained 60 Vbeta and 13 Jbeta primers. Libraries were prepared by immunoSEQ multiplex PCR; TCRdb keeps only in-frame clonotypes and omits some of them. The sample includes some 130,000 clones, roughly two thirds of them seen just once. The J segment lost 6 bases and the V segment lost 0 bases, leaving 27 bases of the junction unmatched. This CDR3 has 21 residues. The germline V gene has CDR1 SQVTM and CDR2 ANQGSEA. The data derive from a study of cytomegalovirus exposure and HLA in healthy donors. Whole-study results and caveats: Cytomegalovirus-associated status was assigned to approximately 160 TCR beta chains.

The sequenced material came from PBMCs. This TCR was recovered from a man aged 25 to 40 in good health and CMV-seropositive. The J gene is TRBJ2-3, the V gene TRBV29-1; TRBD2 aligns across 7 bases. CDR3 protein: CSVEDAGLVNHLSHFVDTQYF. CDR3 coding DNA: TGCAGCGTTGAAGATGCCGGACTAGTCAATCACCTTAGTCATTTTGTGGATACGCAGTATTTT.